This is a list of T cell receptor beta chains from one sample in a study of blood T cell repertoires in COVID-19. TCRdb's copy holds only in-frame clones and misses some; the assay was immunoSEQ multiplex PCR. The data contain 100,000 or so clones, about 81% of them seen just once; the ten biggest clones take up about an eighth. The sequenced sample consisted of peripheral blood. Receptors originate from a human donor in a cohort sampled during active COVID-19. The CDR3 runs from the conserved cysteine through the conserved F or W. D genes are given only for firm matches. Clone size is given for some rows only: seen once, a few or many times, or a class if the clone is expanded.

cdr3_nt cdr3_aa j_call cdr3_length clone_size d_call v_call
TGTGCCAGCTCACCGGACAGGGGGCTCGGGTCACCCCTCCACTTT CASSPDRGLGSPLHF TRBJ1-6 15 NA TRBD1 TRBV18
TGCGCCAGCAGCTTGAGCTACAGGGGACTGAGCACAGATACGCAGTATTTT CASSLSYRGLSTDTQYF TRBJ2-3 17 NA NA TRBV5-1
TGTGCCAGCAGTTTTCAGCCAGGGGCGGTCGGCACTGAAGCTTTCTTT CASSFQPGAVGTEAFF TRBJ1-1 16 NA NA TRBV28
TGTGCCAGCAGCTCTGAAGGGAGATCTAACTATGGCTACACCTTC CASSSEGRSNYGYTF TRBJ1-2 15 NA NA TRBV7-9
TGTGCCAGCAGCAGACTAGCGGTCGCCGAGCAGTACTTC CASSRLAVAEQYF TRBJ2-7 13 NA TRBD2 TRBV5-4
TGTGCCAGCAGCCAAGATGGGACAGGGCACTACAATGAGCAGTTCTTC CASSQDGTGHYNEQFF TRBJ2-1 16 NA TRBD1 TRBV3-1/TRBV3-2
TGTGCCAGCAGTGACTCGGACAGGGGTGGCTACACCTTC CASSDSDRGGYTF TRBJ1-2 13 few TRBD1 TRBV6-4
TGTGCCACCCGGAAAACCAGGGGCCAGGCGGATACGCAGTATTTT CATRKTRGQADTQYF TRBJ2-3 15 NA NA TRBV7-9
TGTGCCAGCAGCTTGGACAGGGGTCCCGGCTACACCTTC CASSLDRGPGYTF TRBJ1-2 13 once TRBD1 TRBV11-1
TGCGCCAGCAGCTTGGCGGGGTTGAATAATTCACCCCTCCACTTT CASSLAGLNNSPLHF TRBJ1-6 15 NA NA TRBV5-1
TGTGCCAGCAGTCAAGACAGGGCTAATGGCTACACCTTC CASSQDRANGYTF TRBJ1-2 13 NA TRBD1 TRBV7-8